The entry below gives a single TCR beta chain sequence along with its context. This clone was observed a few times. The specificity of this receptor is unknown. No clone much larger than this one lies a single base away; base qualities are absent. The data originate from a study of control samples from healthy donors and cancer patients (dated by TCRdb to 2018 to 2020). Here V drops 10 bases and J drops 5 bases, and the junction holds 7 bases not matched to any gene. The CDR3, from cysteine to phenylalanine, totals 13 residues. The sequence is cut down to CDR3 DNA, 39 bases in frame from base 1. In the germline V gene (reference sequence), CDR1 corresponds to LNHDA and CDR2 to SQIVND. Libraries were built with the immunoSEQ multiplex PCR assay. The immuneACCESS repertoire file appears here via TCRdb, limited to in-frame rearrangements. These files lack a portion of the clones; in checked studies, under half of the deficit traces to unresolved V genes, and the cause of the others is not known. In all, the sample holds about 170,000 clones, and 91% of those were seen once. The ten largest clones represent about 1.4% of the sample.

The TCR sequence derives from a woman in her twenties or thirties in good health. Sequencing input: blood. Recombination connected TRBV19 to TRBJ1-4; 7 bases in the middle match TRBD1. The DNA is as follows: TGTGCCATTACCGGGACAGAGAATGAAAAACTGTTTTTT. Its coded protein is CAITGTENEKLFF.